The present T cell receptor beta chain was sequenced within a study of control samples from healthy donors and cancer patients. This CDR3 spans 14 amino acids. After removal of 4 bases from V and 3 bases from J, the junction contained 6 bases not matched to a gene. CDR1 is SQVTM and CDR2 is ANQGSEA in the germline V gene. Only in-frame clones appear in the TCRdb table, and some are missing; sequencing was by immunoSEQ multiplex PCR. The data contain approximately 52,000 clones, around 96% of them singletons. Sequencing was performed on blood. This TCR derives from a woman between 18 and 29 years old in good health. V and J are TRBV29-1 and TRBJ1-1; TRBD1 aligns across 9 bases. The DNA of the CDR3 is TGCAGCGTTGTTTTATGGACAGGGGACACTGAAGCTTTCTTT. Translating gives CSVVLWTGDTEAFF.